This T cell receptor (beta chain) was identified in a study of human T cells and chemical hapten exposure (dated by TCRdb to the early 2020s). With respect to the entire study: For sensitization, 2% DPC in acetone was applied to a 2 cm by 2 cm area of upper inner arm skin. Blood for TCR sequencing was provided by twenty-nine alopecia patients at one to four time points (pre-sensitization, 2, 6 and 24 weeks). Patch testing was performed on the upper back with Finn chambers containing 0.01% DPC, and the patch tests were scored after 6 days according to International Contact Dermatitis Research Group standards. In alopecia patients, the study followed how the peripheral blood TCR repertoire changed in vivo over primary and secondary sensitization to diphenylcyclopropenone (DPC), a hapten. Libraries were combined into a pool for sequencing, and differences in TCR yield between samples came mainly from small differences in library volumes within the pool. The mostly female patient cohort included alopecia areata with under or over 50% scalp involvement, alopecia totalis and alopecia universalis. Throughout the study period of about 22 weeks, patients also received therapeutic DPC doses to the scalp every week. Patient blood was sampled pre-sensitization (week 0) and at 2, 6 and about 24 weeks after DPC sensitization.

Study-level results and caveats: Patch test score was positively correlated with the number of PT1 expanded TCRs, with significance at thresholds 8, 16 and 32 but not at 4. Repeated subsampling changed both the strength of the expansion versus patch-test correlation and the threshold at which the correlation became significant. Significantly more large CDR3 similarity clusters were formed by expanded TCRs than by pre-sensitization or healthy control sets, consistent with antigen-driven responses. The number of TCRs above 1 in 1000 frequency did not change with DPC sensitization; there was no evidence of global repertoire structure alterations. Because every patient had alopecia, a presumed autoimmune disease, the patients' immune response might differ from that of healthy individuals.

This clonotype has a count of ten or more. It has no known antigen specificity. Base qualities are not recorded, but no much larger clone differs from it by a single base. Per the publication, the time point label means: patch test 2, 6 weeks after DPC sensitization. The treatment or condition label on this specimen signifies: therapeutic diphenylcyclopropenone sensitization with weekly scalp DPC. At each patch-test visit, blood was drawn before the patch test was applied. To be eligible, patients had to be aged 18 to 70, diagnosed with alopecia and judged suitable for DPC therapy, while pregnant patients were excluded. Unfractionated whole blood was collected in Tempus Blood RNA tubes, and total RNA was extracted from that blood. V and J are truncated by 6 bases and 1 base respectively, leaving an intervening sequence of 15 bases. CDR1 and CDR2, looked up from the germline V gene, are LGHNT and FRNRAP. The CDR3 starts with the cysteine, ends with the phenylalanine, and has 15 residues. The sequence is cut down to CDR3 DNA, 45 bases in frame from base 1.

Libraries were made using RACE. These reads were obtained on a NextSeq 500. Library preparation attached unique molecular identifiers to individual cDNA molecules for quantitative, reproducible TCR counting. From each blood RNA sample, both TCR alpha and TCR beta chains were sequenced. In the authors' own workflow: Samples had a median of roughly 99,000 TCRs, with a range from about 23,224 to 750,000. The Decombinator software suite was used to annotate the V, J and CDR3 of the TCR reads. Every sample was subsampled to the same number of TCRs (28,000) for the PS versus PT1 abundance plots. Expanded TCRs were defined as absent before sensitization and observed at least eight times at the 2-week time point. TCRdb took the public reads, trimmed them with fastp at Q25, ran MiXCR for clone calling and kept in-frame beta chains. Each entry is one CDR3 protein sequence, shown with its most common DNA and genes. These V and J calls rely on TCRdb rather than the paper's analysis. Within this sample are some 99,000 distinct CDR3 sequences, with less than 10% of them counted one time only. The ten most abundant clones make up about 3% of the sample.

This chain is built from TRBV12-5 and TRBJ1-2; no confident D gene assignment can be made. The receptor comes from a woman in her thirties or forties with alopecia areata. Some clones in this sample may be carry-over from other donors' samples. The starting material was whole blood, obtained in connection with sensitization to the hapten diphenylcyclopropenone (DPC). At the DNA level, the sequence is TGTGCTAGTGGCACACCGGACGGGCTTAACTATGGCTACACCTTC. It translates as CASGTPDGLNYGYTF.